Reported below is one TCR beta chain. The antigen remains unidentified. CDR3 size: 16 residues. Trimming pared 2 bases from V and 5 bases from J, leaving 17 bases between. CDR1 and CDR2 from the germline V gene are SGHNT and YYREEE (reference sequence). The protocol was immunoSEQ multiplex PCR, while the TCRdb copy is restricted to in-frame clones and leaves out a portion. Here the sample spans approximately 100,000 clones, around nine tenths being singletons. This sample was included in a study of T cell responses to AZD1222 COVID-19 vaccine. The wider study: Second-dose groups at about 4 or about 12 weeks were pooled.

Study-wide findings and caveats: Among the donors, most were white British and more were female, and clonal diversity was possibly underestimated.

The specimen was peripheral blood, collected on day 0 of AZD1222 vaccination. This sequence was found in an adult in good health. The rearrangement joins TRBV5-4 to TRBJ2-1, with no clear D. The DNA for the CDR3 is TGTGCCAGCAGCTTAGATGGCGGCACCACTCACAATGAGCAGTTCTTC. Amino acid sequence: CASSLDGGTTHNEQFF.